This entry is about one T cell receptor (beta chain). Its cognate antigen is unknown. Other DNA sequences from this sample encode an identical CDR3 as well. Treatment denoted: about 20 received Ad26.COV2.S at low or high dose, single or two shots; roughly five received placebo; per-sample allocation not given. Samples analyzed were those drawn on day 63 after the first vaccine or placebo injection. Ad26.COV2.S expressed prefusion-stabilized spike from the original Wuhan strain. Clones were sequenced by immunoSEQ multiplex PCR, and TCRdb holds only the in-frame ones, with some missing. The repertoire includes hundreds of thousands of clones, about 90% of them detected once, and around 1.5% sits in the top ten. This record belongs to a study of Ad26.COV2.S vaccination and SARS-CoV-2 variants. For the study at large: A COV1001 Ad26.COV2.S trial-arm participant provided the sample. Ad26.COV2.S shots went into the muscle once or twice, 56 days apart. Study-wide points: The TCR-based breadth and depth measures might underestimate overall T cell responses.

V was cut by 1 base and J by 5 bases, with 9 bases left in between. This CDR3 comprises 13 residues. CDR1 and CDR2 (germline): GTSNPN, SVGIG (reference sequence). The source was peripheral blood, collected in a trial of Ad26.COV2.S vaccine versus placebo. This TCR came from a person aged 18-60 years who received the Ad26.COV2.S COVID-19 vaccine or a placebo. The genes are TRBV30 and TRBJ1-5; D not resolved. DNA for the CDR3: TGTGCCTGGAGTGCCGGGGAAGATCAGCCCCAGCATTTT. Amino acids: CAWSAGEDQPQHF.